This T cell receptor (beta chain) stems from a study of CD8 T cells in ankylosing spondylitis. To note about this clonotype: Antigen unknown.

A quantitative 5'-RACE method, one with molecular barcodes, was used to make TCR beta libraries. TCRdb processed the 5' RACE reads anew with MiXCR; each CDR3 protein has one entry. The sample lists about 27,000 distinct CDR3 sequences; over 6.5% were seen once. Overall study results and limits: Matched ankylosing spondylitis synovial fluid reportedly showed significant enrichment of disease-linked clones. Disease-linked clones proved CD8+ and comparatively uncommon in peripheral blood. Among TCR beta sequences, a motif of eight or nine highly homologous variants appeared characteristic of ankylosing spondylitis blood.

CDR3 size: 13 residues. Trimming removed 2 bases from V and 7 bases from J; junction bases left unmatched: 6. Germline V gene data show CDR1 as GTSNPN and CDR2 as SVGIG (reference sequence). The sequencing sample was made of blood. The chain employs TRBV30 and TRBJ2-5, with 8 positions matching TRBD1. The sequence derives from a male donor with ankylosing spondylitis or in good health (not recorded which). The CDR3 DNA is TGTGCCTGGAGTCGGGGACAGGACGGGACCCAGTACTTC. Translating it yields CAWSRGQDGTQYF.